The clone carrying this T cell receptor beta chain came up many times. Antigen: not known. The data stem from a study of early T cells in non-severe SARS-CoV-2 infection. Study information: Chains stayed unpaired after sequencing of bulk RNA from unsorted whole blood. General study points: Anti-spike CD8 responses were favored by VDJdb matching, which missed private and CD4 specificities.

In germline, CDR1 is SQVTM, CDR2 ANQGSEA. The CDR3 consists of 13 residues. Trimming left V 4 bases short and J 0 bases short, with 7 bases between. Individual cDNA molecules were tagged with unique molecular identifiers. One entry per CDR3 protein, called by TCRdb with MiXCR from the 5' RACE reads. This table holds around 29,000 distinct CDR3 sequences, 5.7% found once. The specimen was whole blood. The source of this sequence is an adult who was a healthcare worker with PCR-confirmed SARS-CoV-2 infection or an uninfected control (not recorded which). The chain combines TRBV29-1 with TRBJ1-5; weak D call: TRBD1 (5 bases). CDR3: CSVGGDSNQPQHF. The CDR3 DNA follows: TGCAGCGTTGGGGGGGATAGCAATCAGCCCCAGCATTTT. Combining the CDR3 with reference TRBV29-1 and TRBJ1-5 gives the whole variable domain SAVISQKPSRDICQRGTSLTIQCQVDSQVTMMFWYRQQPGQSLTLIATANQGSEATYESGFVIDKFPISRPNLTFSTLTVSNMSPEDSSIYLCSVGGDSNQPQHFGDGTRLSIL.